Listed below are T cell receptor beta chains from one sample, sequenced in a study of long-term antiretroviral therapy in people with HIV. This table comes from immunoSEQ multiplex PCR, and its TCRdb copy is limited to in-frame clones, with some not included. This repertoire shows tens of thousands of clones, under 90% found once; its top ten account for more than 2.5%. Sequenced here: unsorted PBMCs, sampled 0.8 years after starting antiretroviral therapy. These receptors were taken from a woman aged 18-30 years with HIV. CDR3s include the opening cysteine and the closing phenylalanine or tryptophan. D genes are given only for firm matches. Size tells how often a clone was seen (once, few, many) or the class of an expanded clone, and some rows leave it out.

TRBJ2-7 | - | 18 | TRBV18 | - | TGTGCCAGCTCACCACCTTTCCCCACGCGGTTAAGGAGGTACGAGCAGTACTTC | CASSPPFPTRLRRYEQYF
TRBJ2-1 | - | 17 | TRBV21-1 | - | TGTGCCAGCAGCAAAGCGCTTTGCAGGGAGGGAGACAATGAGCAGTTCTTC | CASSKALCREGDNEQFF
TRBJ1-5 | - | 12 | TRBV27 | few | TGTGCCAGCAGTGGACAGAATCAGCCCCAGCATTTT | CASSGQNQPQHF
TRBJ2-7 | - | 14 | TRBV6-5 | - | TGTGCCAGCAGCCGGATCCAACGTAGGTACGAGCAGTACTTC | CASSRIQRRYEQYF
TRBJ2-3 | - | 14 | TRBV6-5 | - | TGTGCCAGCAGTGGTGTAAAACTCACAGATACGCAGTATTTT | CASSGVKLTDTQYF
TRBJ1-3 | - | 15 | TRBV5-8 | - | TGTGCCAGCAGCTTGGGACGTCTGAGTGGAAACACCATATATTTT | CASSLGRLSGNTIYF
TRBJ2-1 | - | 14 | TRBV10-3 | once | TGTGCCATCAGTCTTCGGGACCTCTACAATGAGCAGTTCTTC | CAISLRDLYNEQFF
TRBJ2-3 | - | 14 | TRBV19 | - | TGTGCCAGTAGTAATCAGGGAGTAGCGAAAGGACCGTATTTT | CASSNQGVAKGPYF
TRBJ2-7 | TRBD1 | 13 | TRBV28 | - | TGTGCCACCATCGGGACAGGGGCCTACGAGCAGTACTTC | CATIGTGAYEQYF
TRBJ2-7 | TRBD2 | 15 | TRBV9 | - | TGTGCCAGCAGCGTATGGTCTAGCGGTCCCCTCGAGCAGTACTTC | CASSVWSSGPLEQYF
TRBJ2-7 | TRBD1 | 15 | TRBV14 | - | TGTGCCAGCAGCCAAGTGTGGGACAGCTCCTACGAGCAGTACTTC | CASSQVWDSSYEQYF
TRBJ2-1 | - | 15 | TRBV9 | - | TGTGCCAGCAGCGTAGATTCCCACCTGACCAATGAGCAGTTCTTC | CASSVDSHLTNEQFF
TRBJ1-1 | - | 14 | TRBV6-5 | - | TGTGCCAGCAGTCCGGACGGCCTAAACACTGAAGCTTTCTTT | CASSPDGLNTEAFF
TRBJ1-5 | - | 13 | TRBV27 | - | TGTGCCAGCAGTTTTGATAGCAATCAGCCCCAGCATTTT | CASSFDSNQPQHF
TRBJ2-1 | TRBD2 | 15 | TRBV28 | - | TGTGCCAGCAGTAGCGGGAGCGGTCTTAAATATGAGCAGTTCTTC | CASSSGSGLKYEQFF
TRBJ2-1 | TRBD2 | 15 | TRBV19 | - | TGTGCCAGTAAGGCACGACTAGCGGAGGGCGGTGAGCAGTTCTTC | CASKARLAEGGEQFF
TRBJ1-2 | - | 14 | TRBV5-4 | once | TGTGCCAGCAGCCCTGACACCTCTAACTATGGCTACACCTTC | CASSPDTSNYGYTF
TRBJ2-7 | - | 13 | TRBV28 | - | TGTGCCAGCAGGGTTGGGGAGTCCTACGAGCAGTACTTC | CASRVGESYEQYF
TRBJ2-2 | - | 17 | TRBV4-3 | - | TGCGCCAGCAGCCAAGCCCACGGGACAACCTACACCGGGGAGCTGTTTTTT | CASSQAHGTTYTGELFF
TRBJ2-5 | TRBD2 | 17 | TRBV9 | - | TGTGCCAGCAGTACCAGCTTAGCGGGAGGGAGCCAAGAGACCCAGTACTTC | CASSTSLAGGSQETQYF
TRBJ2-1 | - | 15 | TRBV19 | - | TGTGCCACCTCCTCCTGGGCAGGACTCTACAATGAGCAGTTCTTC | CATSSWAGLYNEQFF
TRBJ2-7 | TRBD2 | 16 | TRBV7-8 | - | TGTGCCAGCAGCTCCAAAGCGGGAGTGGCCCCAGCTAGTCCGTACTTC | CASSSKAGVAPASPYF
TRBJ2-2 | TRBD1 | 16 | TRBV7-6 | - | TGTGCCAGCAGCTATAAACGACAGGGGGGAACCGGGGAGCTGTTTTTT | CASSYKRQGGTGELFF
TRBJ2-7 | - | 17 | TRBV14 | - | TGTGCCAGCAGCCAAGGGCAGGGTTTTCTAGGCCTCTACGAGCAGTACTTC | CASSQGQGFLGLYEQYF